Below, 29 T cell receptor beta chains from the same sample are listed, as sequenced in a study of CD8 T cells in Susac syndrome. Random hexamers primed reverse transcription of about 0.5 to 1 ug RNA. TCRdb independently ran MiXCR on the immunoSEQ multiplex PCR reads; one entry per CDR3 protein. The data hold some 94,000 distinct CDR3 sequences, with around 94% observed a single time. Input material: CD4+ T cells from PBMCs. These receptors all come from a human donor with Susac syndrome.

The genes are TRBV13 and TRBJ2-7; tentative D call: TRBD1 (6 bases). V was shortened by 4 bases and J by 6 bases, with 10 bases between the two germline ends. Germline-derived CDR1 and CDR2 are PRHDT and FYEKMQ (reference sequence). The CDR3 runs 12 residues. CDR3: CASSSQGAEQYF. As DNA, the CDR3 is TGTGCCAGCAGCTCACAGGGCGCCGAGCAGTACTTC.

The rearrangement links TRBV2 to TRBJ2-6; D remains ambiguous. Germline loops: CDR1 SNHLY, CDR2 FYNNEI. The CDR3 has 16 amino acids. Trimming shortened V by 7 bases and J by 0 bases, and 13 bases separated the two germline ends. This CDR3 is CASTEGWASGANVLTF. In nucleotides, the CDR3 is TGTGCCAGCACCGAAGGTTGGGCCTCTGGGGCCAACGTCCTGACTTTC.

The chain recombines TRBV4-1 with TRBJ1-4; weak D call: TRBD1 (5 bases). This CDR3 is 12 amino acids long. Germline CDR1 and CDR2: MGHRA and YSYEKL. Trimming shortened V by 5 bases and J by 11 bases, and 12 bases separated the two germline ends. The CDR3 sequence: CASSEGRGKLFF. The CDR3 region has the DNA TGCGCCAGCAGCGAAGGAAGGGGTAAACTGTTTTTT.

The rearrangement uses TRBV7-2 and TRBJ2-1; 7 bases map to TRBD1. The CDR3 is 15 amino acids. CDR1 and CDR2 from the germline V gene are SGHTA and FQGNSA. V lost 1 base, J lost 6 bases, and 6 bases stayed unmatched. The CDR3 sequence: CASSLVGQAGNEQFF. CDR3 DNA sequence: TGTGCCAGCAGCTTAGTTGGACAGGCTGGCAATGAGCAGTTCTTC. Full variable domain (rest looked up from reference TRBV7-2 and TRBJ2-1): GAGVSQSPSNKVTEKGKDVELRCDPISGHTALYWYRQSLGQGLEFLIYFQGNSAPDKSGLPSDRFSAERTGGSVSTLTIQRTQQEDSAVYLCASSLVGQAGNEQFFGPGTRLTVL.

The chain carries TRBV25-1 and TRBJ2-7; a weak D match, TRBD1 (5 bases). Trimming shortened V by 1 base and J by 3 bases, and 16 bases separated the two germline ends. The V gene's germline CDR1 is MGHDK and CDR2 SYGVNS. The CDR3 covers 16 residues. CDR3 in DNA: TGTGCCAGCAGTGAATCACAGGTTGTCCAGATCTACGAGCAGTACTTC. The encoded protein is CASSESQVVQIYEQYF.

J is TRBJ2-2 and V is TRBV6-5; D unclear. Trimming pared 0 bases from V and 4 bases from J, leaving 3 bases between. Germline V lookup: CDR1 MNHEY, CDR2 SVGAGI. The CDR3 has 13 amino acids. This CDR3 reads CASSYSATGELFF. Here the CDR3 DNA reads TGTGCCAGCAGTTACTCGGCCACCGGGGAGCTGTTTTTT.

The chain recombines TRBV11-2 with TRBJ2-1, with 7 bases identical to TRBD2. CDR3 size: 14 residues. J lost 4 bases, V lost 7 bases, and 7 bases had no gene match. Germline V gene sequence: CDR1 SGHAT, CDR2 FQNNGV. The CDR3 loop reads CASIPSGGYNEQFF. The CDR3 nucleotides are TGTGCCAGCATCCCTAGCGGTGGGTACAATGAGCAGTTCTTC.

The chain recombines TRBV20-1 with TRBJ2-3; D may match TRBD1 or TRBD2 (5 bases each). Trimming shortened V by 1 base and J by 1 base, and 9 bases separated the two germline ends. The CDR3 spans 14 residues. CDR1 is DFQATT and CDR2 is SNEGSKA in the germline V gene (reference sequence). The CDR3 bases are TGCAGTGCTAGAGGGGGGTTCGGCACAGATACGCAGTATTTT. Translation gives CSARGGFGTDTQYF.

V is TRBV19 and J is TRBJ2-2; 7 bases line up with TRBD1. This CDR3 spans 13 amino acids. The V gene end was trimmed by 6 bases and the J gene end by 3 bases; junction bases not matched to a gene: 1. From germline, CDR1 is LNHDA and CDR2 SQIVND (reference sequence). CDR3 nucleotide sequence: TGTGCCAGTAGCGGGACAGACACCGGGGAGCTGTTTTTT. Its translation: CASSGTDTGELFF.

V gene TRBV10-3 combines with J gene TRBJ2-7, with D possibly TRBD2 on 5 matching bases. CDR1 is ENHRY and CDR2 is SYGVKD in the germline V gene. The CDR3 sequence is 16 residues long. V lost 3 bases to trimming and J lost 2 bases, with 17 bases between them. CDR3 nucleotides: TGTGCCATCAGTGACCCGGACGGACTTGATACCTACGAGCAGTACTTC. Amino acids: CAISDPDGLDTYEQYF.

The table lists this clonotype with a count of one. The gene calls are TRBV12-3 or TRBV12-4 and TRBJ1-3, with TRBD1 as a possible D gene (5 bases). Trimming took off 2 bases at V and 0 bases at J, with 8 bases between the two ends. The length of the CDR3 is 15 residues. The CDR3: CASSLPQGSGNTIYF. The CDR3 DNA sequence: TGTGCCAGCAGTTTACCGCAGGGCTCTGGAAACACCATATATTTT.

V and J are TRBV10-3 and TRBJ1-3; D possibly corresponds to TRBD1 (5 bases). There are 17 residues in the CDR3. V was trimmed by 7 bases and J by 0 bases, leaving 19 bases between them. CDR1 is ENHRY and CDR2 is SYGVKD in the germline V gene. This CDR3 reads CAIMGGTGFSSGNTIYF. The CDR3 DNA is TGTGCCATCATGGGAGGGACGGGCTTTTCCTCTGGAAACACCATATATTTT.

The chain carries TRBV5-6 and TRBJ2-3, with D perhaps TRBD2 (7 bases). The CDR3 consists of 16 residues. V was shortened by 4 bases and J by 4 bases, with 19 bases between the two germline ends. Germline V gene data show CDR1 as SGHDT and CDR2 as YYEEEE. CDR3 loop: CASSPGGGGTADTQYF. CDR3 in DNA: TGTGCCAGCAGCCCGGGGGGCGGGGGAACGGCAGATACGCAGTATTTT.

The sample holds one count of this clonotype. The chain couples TRBV12-3 or TRBV12-4 to TRBJ2-7; D is ambiguous. CDR3 length: 12 amino acids. Trimming stripped 2 bases from V and 4 bases from J, with 6 bases between. CDR3 loop: CASSLSVYEQYF. CDR3 bases: TGTGCCAGCAGTTTATCAGTTTACGAGCAGTACTTC.

J is TRBJ2-5 and V is TRBV7-9; D perhaps matches TRBD1 (5 bases). In germline, CDR1 is SEHNR, CDR2 FQNEAQ (reference sequence). V lost 5 bases to trimming and J lost 3 bases, with 13 bases between them. This CDR3 region has 14 residues. In nucleotides, the CDR3 is TGTGCCAGCAGCCAGGGCCGGGCGGAAGAGACCCAGTACTTC. The encoded protein is CASSQGRAEETQYF.

This clonotype was seen just once. The rearrangement uses TRBV12-3 or TRBV12-4 and TRBJ2-3; possible D gene TRBD1, 6 bases. The V end was cut by 6 bases, the J end by 2 bases, with 9 bases between. This CDR3 contains 13 residues. CDR3 sequence: CASRGTNTDTQYF. The CDR3 bases are TGTGCCAGCAGGGGGACAAACACAGATACGCAGTATTTT.

V is TRBV2 and J is TRBJ2-1; D remains unclear. V lost 6 bases and J lost 7, with 22 bases in between. This CDR3 region has 16 residues. Germline V gives CDR1 SNHLY, CDR2 FYNNEI. The chain's CDR3 is CASRTQRALTSNEQFF. The CDR3 DNA reads as TGTGCCAGCAGGACCCAAAGGGCTCTCACCTCGAATGAGCAGTTCTTC.

CDR3 amino acids: CASSGDRGGEQFF. The CDR3 coding sequence is TGTGCCAGTAGTGGAGACAGGGGCGGTGAGCAGTTCTTC. The rearrangement links TRBV19 to TRBJ2-1; 8 bases align to TRBD1. J gave up 9 bases and V 5 bases, and 6 bases lay outside the gene matches. The CDR3 has 13 residues. Germline V CDR1 and CDR2: LNHDA, SQIVND (reference sequence).

The V call is TRBV20-1, the J call TRBJ1-1, with 7 positions matching TRBD1. Germline V gene sequence: CDR1 DFQATT, CDR2 SNEGSKA (reference sequence). The CDR3 is made up of 14 amino acids. V was pared by 3 bases and J by 4 bases, with 8 bases of the junction left unmatched. CDR3 bases: TGCAGTGCTAGCCCCATCACAGGGGCCACTGAAGCTTTCTTT. Translating it yields CSASPITGATEAFF.

The chain has TRBV2 and TRBJ2-3; D may correspond to TRBD1 or TRBD2 (5 bases each). Germline-derived CDR1 and CDR2 are SNHLY and FYNNEI. Trimming took off 4 bases at V and 0 bases at J, with 11 bases between the two ends. CDR3 length equals 15 residues. CDR3 nucleotide sequence: TGTGCCAGCAGTGTCCGGGACCCTAGCACAGATACGCAGTATTTT. Residues: CASSVRDPSTDTQYF.

The J gene is TRBJ2-5, the V gene TRBV11-1; maybe TRBD1 (5 bases). Trimming pared 6 bases from V and 2 bases from J, leaving 7 bases between. Per germline, CDR1 SGHAT and CDR2 FQDESV (reference sequence). The CDR3 runs 12 residues. CDR3 DNA sequence: TGTGCCAGCAGTCGACAGCAAGAGACCCAGTACTTC. This encodes CASSRQQETQYF.

This chain connects TRBV4-1 to TRBJ2-7, with D unclear. Germline assignment: CDR1 MGHRA and CDR2 YSYEKL. CDR3 size: 12 residues. The V gene lost 0 bases and the J gene lost 3 bases, with 3 bases spanning the gap. CDR3 nucleotide sequence: TGCGCCAGCAGCCAAGAGGGCTACGAGCAGTACTTC. Its translation: CASSQEGYEQYF.

The CDR3 nucleotides are TGTGCCAGCAGCCCGCCCGGGACAGTGAAGGAGACAGATACGCAGTATTTT. Residues: CASSPPGTVKETDTQYF. The chain recombines TRBV25-1 with TRBJ2-3, with TRBD1 matching 7 bases. The CDR3 is 17 amino acids. V lost 6 bases and J lost 3; bases outside the gene matches: 15. In germline, CDR1 is MGHDK, CDR2 SYGVNS.

The rearrangement links TRBV3-1 to TRBJ2-7, with 7 positions matching TRBD1. The CDR3 has 15 amino acids. From germline, CDR1 is LGHDT and CDR2 YNNKEL (reference sequence). Unmatched junction bases numbered 10, after V lost 4 bases and J lost 4 bases. This CDR3 is CASSRVSGTEYEQYF. Here the CDR3 DNA reads TGTGCCAGCAGCCGGGTCTCCGGGACAGAGTACGAGCAGTACTTC.

The rearrangement links TRBV15 to TRBJ2-1, with TRBD2 identical over 8 bases. There are 16 residues in the CDR3. The V and J ends lost 1 base and 5 bases, in that order; junction bases with no gene match: 7. Germline lookup yields CDR1 LNHNV and CDR2 YYDKDF (reference sequence). For the CDR3, the DNA is TGTGCCACCAGCAGAGGCACAGCGGGGGCCGACAATGAGCAGTTCTTC. Translating gives CATSRGTAGADNEQFF.

The rearrangement links TRBV9 to TRBJ2-7; perhaps TRBD1 as D (7 bases). Germline CDR1 reads SGDLS; CDR2 reads YYNGEE. Trimming removed 4 bases from V and 6 bases from J, with 17 bases in between. The CDR3 covers 14 residues. CDR3 amino acids: CASSPQGGLLEQYF. The CDR3 DNA sequence: TGTGCCAGCAGCCCTCAGGGGGGACTCCTCGAGCAGTACTTC. The whole variable domain, filled in from reference TRBV9 and TRBJ2-7, reads DSGVTQTPKHLITATGQRVTLRCSPRSGDLSVYWYQQSLDQGLQFLIQYYNGEERAKGNILERFSAQQFPDLHSELNLSSLELGDSALYFCASSPQGGLLEQYFGPGTRLTVT.

The rearrangement uses TRBV25-1 and TRBJ1-2, with a possible D match to TRBD1 (5 bases). The V end was cut by 5 bases, the J end by 5 bases, with 18 bases between. This CDR3 is 15 amino acids long. Germline CDR1 MGHDK, CDR2 SYGVNS. DNA of the CDR3: TGTGCCAGCAGTCCCTTCAGAGGGGCAGAATATGGCTACACCTTC. The encoded protein is CASSPFRGAEYGYTF.

The chain couples TRBV6-6 to TRBJ2-1; a possible D gene is TRBD1 (6 bases). Germline lookup yields CDR1 MNHNY and CDR2 SVGAGI (reference sequence). Trimming took off 4 bases at V and 2 bases at J, with 12 bases between the two ends. The CDR3 length is 15 residues. The CDR3 nucleotides read TGTGCCAGCAGTTCGGGCAGGGGCGCCTACAATGAGCAGTTCTTC. Translated, it gives CASSSGRGAYNEQFF.

V is TRBV5-6 and J is TRBJ2-7, with D unresolved. V was pared by 3 bases and J by 1 base, with 8 bases between. The CDR3 contains 13 residues. Germline V gene lookup returns CDR1 SGHDT and CDR2 YYEEEE. CDR3 region: CASSWTESYEQYF. The CDR3 DNA follows: TGTGCCAGCAGCTGGACGGAGTCCTACGAGCAGTACTTC.